This T cell receptor beta chain was identified during a study of blood T cell repertoires in COVID-19. About the study: The origin of the acute and convalescent COVID-19 samples was the United States, Italy and Spain.

The length of the CDR3 is 17 residues. The V end lost 0 bases, the J end lost 1 base, and 13 bases lay between the germline ends. Germline values: CDR1 SGHDT, CDR2 YYEEEE. Measured with immunoSEQ multiplex PCR; TCRdb has only the in-frame clones, and not every one. The data contain about 120,000 clones, 80% of them singletons. The table lists this clone with a few counts. The sample taken for sequencing was peripheral blood. The sequence derives from a man between 65 and 79 years old with acute or convalescent COVID-19. J is TRBJ2-2 and V is TRBV5-6; tentatively, D is TRBD1 (7 bases). This CDR3 reads CASSLGTGGLNTGELFF. CDR3 nucleotides: TGTGCCAGCAGCTTGGGGACAGGAGGGTTGAACACCGGGGAGCTGTTTTTT. Based on the CDR3 plus reference TRBV5-6 and TRBJ2-2, the full variable domain is DAGVTQSPTHLIKTRGQQVTLRCSPKSGHDTVSWYQQALGQGPQFIFQYYEEEERQRGNFPDRFSGHQFPNYSSELNVNALLLGDSALYLCASSLGTGGLNTGELFFGEGSRLTVL.